The rows below give T cell receptor beta chains drawn from one sample of a study of CXCR3-negative and CXCR3-positive naive CD8 T cells. One entry per CDR3 protein, without DNA, is what TCRdb gives after re-calling the 5' RACE reads. The sample table sets out 92,000 or so distinct CDR3 sequences. The sequencing sample was made of naive CXCR3- CD8+ T cells from blood. Source of these receptors: a human donor in good health. Some clones in this sample may be carry-over from other donors' samples. CDR3s include the opening cysteine and the closing phenylalanine or tryptophan.

CASSPYQGGYGYTF | TRBJ1-2 | TRBV7-2
CASRGFVDSSYNEQFF | TRBJ2-1 | TRBV7-9
CASSPLQGLNTEAFF | TRBJ1-1 | TRBV7-6
CASSSGTRGSYEQYF | TRBJ2-7 | TRBV7-9
CASSLAWNTEAFF | TRBJ1-1 | TRBV7-7
CSVEEQGTINYGYTF | TRBJ1-2 | TRBV29-1
CAWSVPRSYEQYF | TRBJ2-7 | TRBV30
CSVAPPAGTGELFF | TRBJ2-2 | TRBV29-1
CASTPGQGISEAFF | TRBJ1-1 | TRBV19
CASSLLSEAFF | TRBJ1-1 | TRBV7-8
CSVVDSSRGYTF | TRBJ1-2 | TRBV29-1
CASSSIDDQETQYF | TRBJ2-5 | TRBV5-1
CASRTTGTPGSCFF | TRBJ2-2 | TRBV12-3/TRBV12-4
CSARGGLAAQLSYEQYF | TRBJ2-7 | TRBV20-1
CASSLATGTGYNEQFF | TRBJ2-1 | TRBV7-9
CASSSELGLAYEQYF | TRBJ2-7 | TRBV5-5
CASSIRLARMAPYNEQFF | TRBJ2-1 | TRBV19
CSVVDYNEQFF | TRBJ2-1 | TRBV29-1
CASSRAGAGSYEQYF | TRBJ2-7 | TRBV27
CASSLDRFAYEQYF | TRBJ2-7 | TRBV7-2
CATQGGSSTDTQYF | TRBJ2-3 | TRBV6-6
CASSPRSISYEQYF | TRBJ2-7 | TRBV9
CASRRTGPLFETQYF | TRBJ2-5 | TRBV12-3/TRBV12-4
CASSPRPGHGLAGVRSDTQYF | TRBJ2-3 | TRBV14
CASSWGPQVAKYQETQYF | TRBJ2-5 | TRBV7-7
CSVKGAEGQGNTGELFF | TRBJ2-2 | TRBV29-1
CATRGGLAYEQYF | TRBJ2-7 | TRBV7-9
CSDTAGGCTDTQYF | TRBJ2-3 | TRBV29-1
CSASSGQTTYGYTF | TRBJ1-2 | TRBV20-1
CASSLAGAHEQFF | TRBJ2-1 | TRBV28
CASSPLGQVQETQYF | TRBJ2-5 | TRBV18
CASSAGSGPNEQFF | TRBJ2-1 | TRBV11-3